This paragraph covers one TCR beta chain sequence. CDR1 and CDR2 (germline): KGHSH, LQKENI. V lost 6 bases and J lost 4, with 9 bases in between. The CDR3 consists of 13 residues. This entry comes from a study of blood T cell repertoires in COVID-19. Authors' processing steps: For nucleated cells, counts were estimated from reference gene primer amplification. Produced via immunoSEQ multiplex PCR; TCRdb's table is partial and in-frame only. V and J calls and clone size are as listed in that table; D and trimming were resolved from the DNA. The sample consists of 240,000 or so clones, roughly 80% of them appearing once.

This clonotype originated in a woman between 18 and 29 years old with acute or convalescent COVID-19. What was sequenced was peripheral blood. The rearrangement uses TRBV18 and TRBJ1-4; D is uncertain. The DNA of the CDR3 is TGTGCCAGCTCGGAGAGAAGTAATGAAAAACTGTTTTTT. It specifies CASSERSNEKLFF.